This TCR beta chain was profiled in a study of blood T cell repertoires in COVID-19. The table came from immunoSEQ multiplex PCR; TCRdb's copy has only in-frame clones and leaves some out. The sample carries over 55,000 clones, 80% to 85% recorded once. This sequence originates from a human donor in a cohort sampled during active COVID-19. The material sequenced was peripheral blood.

CDR3 residues: CASRQVYGYTF. CDR3 DNA: TGTGCCAGCAGACAGGTGTATGGCTACACCTTC. V gene TRBV2 combines with J gene TRBJ1-2; maybe TRBD1 (5 bases). Germline values: CDR1 SNHLY, CDR2 FYNNEI. With 6 bases removed from V and 5 bases from J, the gap between germline ends came to 7 bases. The CDR3 extends over 11 amino acids.